This record covers a single T cell receptor (beta chain). There are 16 residues in the CDR3. Germline CDR1 reads MGHRA; CDR2 reads YSYEKL. V lost 0 bases, J lost 6 bases, and 17 bases lay in between. The data were taken from a study of T cell changes during pregnancy in multiple sclerosis. Produced via immunoSEQ multiplex PCR; TCRdb's table is partial and in-frame only. This sample has 35,000 to 40,000 clones, with more than 90% found just once. Here the sequenced sample was CD8+ T cells from peripheral blood mononuclear cells, taken in the third trimester of pregnancy. The origin of this receptor is a female donor with multiple sclerosis, enrolled in a pregnancy study. The gene calls are TRBV4-1 and TRBJ1-2; D is unclear. The CDR3 region is CASSQDLETLFDGYTF. The DNA of the CDR3 is TGCGCCAGCAGCCAAGATCTGGAGACCCTCTTTGATGGCTACACCTTC.